Listed below are T cell receptor beta chains from one sample, sequenced in a study of T-cell memory formation after mild COVID-19. Each CDR3 protein gets one entry after TCRdb re-called the 5' RACE reads with MiXCR. The data hold around 340,000 distinct CDR3 sequences, with 20% to 25% observed a single time. Sequencing was done on a sample of PBMCs or a T cell subset sorted from them (not recorded which). These receptors were taken from an adult woman who had mild COVID-19 (a few samples of this study predate the infection). Cell type and time point are not known. The CDR3 runs from the conserved cysteine through the conserved F or W. D genes are given only for firm matches. Only some rows state a clone size, as once, few, many or a class for expanded clones.

j_call,clone_size,d_call,v_call,cdr3_aa,cdr3_nt
TRBJ2-1,few,NA,TRBV5-1,CASWVRVDEQFF,TGCGCCAGCTGGGTAAGAGTAGATGAGCAGTTCTTC
TRBJ1-2,once,NA,TRBV30,CAWSPQQGHGYTF,TGTGCCTGGAGTCCGCAACAGGGACATGGCTACACCTTC
TRBJ2-5,NA,TRBD1,TRBV5-1,CASSSSAAARGETQYF,TGCGCCAGCAGCTCATCGGCAGCGGCCAGGGGGGAGACCCAGTACTTC
TRBJ2-1,NA,TRBD1,TRBV25-1,CASSELGTGYNEQFF,TGTGCCAGCAGTGAATTGGGGACAGGGTACAATGAGCAGTTCTTC
TRBJ2-7,few,NA,TRBV19,CASREAGTYEQYF,TGTGCCAGCAGAGAAGCGGGCACCTACGAGCAGTACTTC
TRBJ1-3,NA,NA,TRBV7-2,CASSLAGHISGNTIYF,TGTGCCAGCAGCTTAGCGGGACATATCTCTGGAAACACCATATATTTT
TRBJ1-5,few,NA,TRBV6-2/TRBV6-3,CASTKGGNSNQPQHF,TGTGCCAGCACCAAGGGGGGAAATAGCAATCAGCCCCAGCATTTT
TRBJ2-5,NA,NA,TRBV7-2,CASSLSGAQYF,TGTGCCAGCAGCTTATCTGGGGCCCAGTACTTC
TRBJ2-1,few,TRBD2,TRBV4-1,CASSQEGLAGHNEQFF,TGCGCCAGCAGCCAAGAAGGGCTAGCGGGGCACAATGAGCAGTTCTTC
TRBJ2-7,few,NA,TRBV29-1,CSVELGRATGEQYF,TGCAGCGTTGAATTGGGTAGGGCTACGGGAGAGCAGTACTTC
TRBJ2-2,NA,TRBD2,TRBV4-2,CASSQEGLAGGPTGELFF,TGTGCCAGCAGCCAAGAGGGACTAGCGGGGGGGCCCACCGGGGAGCTGTTTTTT
TRBJ1-5,NA,NA,TRBV9,CASSPVGDFEPQHF,TGTGCCAGCAGCCCAGTGGGGGATTTCGAGCCCCAGCATTTT
TRBJ2-2,NA,NA,TRBV7-2,CASSLGVGSWTGELFF,TGTGCCAGCAGCTTAGGGGTCGGGAGTTGGACCGGGGAGCTGTTTTTT
TRBJ2-5,NA,NA,TRBV1,CTSSPPGTSGQETQYF,TGCACCAGCAGCCCCCCCGGGACTAGCGGCCAGGAGACCCAGTACTTC
TRBJ1-4,NA,TRBD1,TRBV5-5,CASSLAPDRGREKLFF,TGTGCCAGCAGCTTGGCCCCGGACAGGGGGAGGGAAAAACTGTTTTTT
TRBJ2-4,few,NA,TRBV12-3/TRBV12-4,CASSLITFQIQYF,TGTGCCAGCAGTTTAATAACTTTCCAGATTCAGTACTTC
TRBJ2-1,medium-sized,NA,TRBV10-3,CATRGGASGPHNEQFF,TGTGCCACCAGGGGGGGGGCGAGCGGGCCCCACAATGAGCAGTTCTTC
TRBJ2-3,few,NA,TRBV7-2,CASSLAGLGTTDTQYF,TGTGCCAGCAGCTTAGCAGGCCTCGGGACCACAGATACGCAGTATTTT
TRBJ2-7,NA,NA,TRBV20-1,CSASWPRADEQYF,TGCAGTGCTAGTTGGCCCAGGGCCGACGAGCAGTACTTC
TRBJ1-6,NA,NA,TRBV6-5,CASRSTIGVGSPLHF,TGTGCCAGCAGGAGTACAATAGGGGTGGGCTCACCCCTCCACTTT
TRBJ2-7,few,NA,TRBV3-1,CASSQVFYEQYF,TGTGCCAGCAGCCAAGTCTTCTACGAGCAGTACTTC
TRBJ2-3,NA,NA,TRBV6-1,CASSDYGAPSTDTQYF,TGTGCCAGCAGTGATTATGGGGCCCCTAGCACAGATACGCAGTATTTT
TRBJ2-7,few,TRBD2,TRBV11-2,CASSLSGEAYEQYF,TGTGCCAGCAGCTTAAGCGGGGAGGCGTACGAGCAGTACTTC
TRBJ2-3,NA,TRBD2,TRBV7-9,CASSSPPLAGGPITDTQYF,TGTGCCAGCAGCTCCCCCCCCCTAGCGGGGGGGCCAATCACAGATACGCAGTATTTT
TRBJ2-7,once,TRBD1,TRBV27,CASRRQGRLRYEQYF,TGTGCCAGCAGACGACAGGGACGCCTCCGCTACGAGCAGTACTTC
TRBJ1-5,few,NA,TRBV19,CASSPRAWRRIHQPQHF,TGTGCCAGTAGCCCTCGAGCGTGGCGCAGGATCCATCAGCCCCAGCATTTT
TRBJ1-1,few,NA,TRBV19,CASSPIGTTLVSEAFF,TGTGCCAGTAGTCCCATTGGGACGACTCTGGTTTCTGAAGCTTTCTTT
TRBJ2-3,many,TRBD2,TRBV7-3,CASSSGLAGSTDTQYF,TGTGCCAGCAGCTCGGGACTAGCGGGTAGCACAGATACGCAGTATTTT
TRBJ1-6,few,NA,TRBV7-9,CASSLEQGSPLHF,TGTGCCAGCAGCTTAGAACAGGGTTCACCCCTCCACTTT
TRBJ2-2,NA,NA,TRBV14,CASSQVSVAGELFF,TGTGCCAGCAGCCAAGTCTCGGTGGCCGGGGAGCTGTTTTTT
TRBJ2-7,NA,TRBD2,TRBV20-1,CSARGRSGSGYEQYF,TGCAGTGCTAGAGGAAGAAGCGGGAGCGGGTACGAGCAGTACTTC
TRBJ2-2,few,NA,TRBV20-1,CGGWDSNTGELFF,TGCGGGGGGTGGGACTCGAACACCGGGGAGCTGTTTTTT
TRBJ1-1,NA,NA,TRBV5-1,CASSSRVGDTEAFF,TGCGCCAGCAGCTCCCGCGTCGGGGACACTGAAGCTTTCTTT
TRBJ2-1,NA,NA,TRBV6-5,CASSYPPLGANEQFF,TGTGCCAGCAGTTACCCCCCGCTAGGGGCCAATGAGCAGTTCTTC
TRBJ1-5,few,TRBD1,TRBV19,CASSYRRGPTLNQPQHF,TGTGCCAGTAGTTACCGGAGGGGGCCAACCCTCAATCAGCCCCAGCATTTT
TRBJ2-1,few,TRBD2,TRBV12-3/TRBV12-4,CASSLIAGANNEQFF,TGTGCCAGCAGTTTAATCGCGGGAGCCAACAATGAGCAGTTCTTC
TRBJ2-1,NA,NA,TRBV7-6,CASSPNTVPSGHYNEQFF,TGTGCCAGCAGCCCCAACACCGTTCCGAGCGGCCACTACAATGAGCAGTTCTTC
TRBJ2-7,few,TRBD1,TRBV6-2/TRBV6-3,CASRNGTARSPSSYEQYF,TGTGCCAGCAGGAACGGGACAGCAAGAAGTCCCAGCTCCTACGAGCAGTACTTC
TRBJ2-7,few,TRBD1,TRBV20-1,CSARDLGQGSYEQYF,TGCAGTGCTAGAGATCTGGGACAGGGCTCCTACGAGCAGTACTTC
TRBJ2-7,few,TRBD1,TRBV6-2/TRBV6-3,CAIDSAPHGTGDFYEQYF,TGTGCCATCGACTCCGCCCCGCACGGGACAGGGGACTTCTACGAGCAGTACTTC
TRBJ2-3,few,NA,TRBV29-1,CNTLRTDTDTQYF,TGCAACACACTTAGGACAGACACAGATACGCAGTATTTT